This record covers a single T cell receptor (beta chain). The antigen remains unidentified. Germline lookup yields CDR1 SNHLY and CDR2 FYNNEI. The CDR3 extends over 14 amino acids. The data were taken from a study of cytomegalovirus exposure and HLA in healthy donors. Study-level findings and limits: Sequencing likely produced, as an artifact, a cluster of highly shared sequence variants. It was reportedly the case that the classifier diagnosed cytomegalovirus status with high specificity and sensitivity. The majority of CMV-associated TCR beta chains were reported as apparently HLA-restricted in a later analysis.

Amplification used 60 Vbeta primers and 13 Jbeta primers. Produced via immunoSEQ multiplex PCR; TCRdb's table is partial and in-frame only. Of around 95,000 clones in the sample, approximately 82% were seen once. Sequencing was carried out using PBMCs. The sequence was obtained from a female donor in good health and CMV-seropositive. The rearrangement joins TRBV2 to TRBJ2-5; 8 positions agree with TRBD1. TRBJ2-7 explains the end of the DNA better; the J call may be wrong. CDR3 bases: TGTGCCAGCAGCTCCGGGACAGGAGCCTACGAGCAGTACTTC. Translated, it gives CASSSGTGAYEQYF.